One sample yielded the 21 T cell receptor beta chains listed below, sequenced in a study of vaccination effects on CD4 cells after COVID-19. Produced via immunoSEQ multiplex PCR; TCRdb's table is partial and in-frame only. This table has under 30,000 clones, more than 55% appearing once. Their antigens remain unidentified. With nine to eleven days of culture completed, CD4+ T cells were isolated. The sequencing used CD4+ T cells from PBMCs cultured without peptide, collected before COVID-19 vaccination. Receptors originate from a human donor who received a COVID-19 vaccine.

The chain recombines TRBV7-2 with TRBJ1-2, with D maybe TRBD1 (5 bases). The CDR3 runs 15 residues. Germline CDR1 is SGHTA and CDR2 is FQGNSA. Trimming stripped 1 base from V and 4 bases from J, with 13 bases between. CDR3 loop: CASSLVGGSPYGYTF. The DNA of the CDR3 is TGTGCCAGCAGCTTAGTCGGGGGAAGCCCCTATGGCTACACCTTC.

The genes are TRBV2 and TRBJ2-3; D may be TRBD2 (6 bases). Germline V gene data show CDR1 as SNHLY and CDR2 as FYNNEI. The CDR3 sequence is 12 residues long. Trimming stripped 5 bases from V and 4 bases from J, with 7 bases between. Written as DNA, the CDR3 is TGTGCCAGCAGTAGGGACTCAGATACGCAGTATTTT. It yields the protein CASSRDSDTQYF.

This rearrangement joins TRBV6-1 to TRBJ2-7; 9 bases agree with TRBD1. Germline-derived CDR1 and CDR2 are MNHNS and SASEGT. V gave up 2 bases and J gave up 4 bases; unmatched junction bases: 3. The CDR3 has 14 residues. The chain's CDR3 is CASSENGQGYEQYF. The CDR3, as DNA: TGTGCCAGCAGTGAAAATGGACAGGGGTACGAGCAGTACTTC.

The V call is TRBV30, the J call TRBJ2-3; possible D gene TRBD2, 5 bases. Germline V lookup: CDR1 GTSNPN, CDR2 SVGIG (reference sequence). The CDR3 sequence is 14 residues long. V shed 1 base and J shed 2 bases, with 10 bases lying between them. The CDR3 DNA reads TGTGCCTGGAGTGACCAAGCGGCCACAGATACGCAGTATTTT. It codes for CAWSDQAATDTQYF.

The V call is TRBV9, the J call TRBJ2-2, with D possibly being TRBD2 (7 bases). The germline V and J ends were trimmed by 0 bases and 5 bases, with 17 bases remaining between them. The CDR3 spans 17 residues. The germline V gene encodes CDR1 SGDLS and CDR2 YYNGEE. In DNA form, the CDR3 reads TGTGCCAGCAGCGTAGGGCTGGGGGGGCCTGTGACCGGGGAGCTGTTTTTT. Encoded protein: CASSVGLGGPVTGELFF.

The chain links TRBV21-1 to TRBJ2-1; TRBD2 was called by the table and not checked on the DNA. TRBV21-1 is shown as a pseudogene. This CDR3 contains 15 residues. The DNA for the CDR3 is TGTGCCAGCAGCCTCCCCTCGGGGGGGTTCTATGAGCAGTTCTTC. Its translation is CASSLPSGGFYEQFF.

This chain joins TRBV7-9 and TRBJ2-7, with D possibly called TRBD1 or TRBD2 (7 bases each). CDR3 size: 16 residues. Trimming took off 1 base at V and 3 bases at J, with 16 bases between the two ends. From germline, CDR1 is SEHNR and CDR2 FQNEAQ (reference sequence). CDR3: CASSLDLGGTVYEQYF. CDR3 sequence (DNA): TGTGCCAGCAGCTTAGACCTGGGGGGGACAGTCTACGAGCAGTACTTC. Using reference TRBV7-9 and TRBJ2-7 for the parts outside the CDR3, the full variable domain is DTGVSQNPRHKITKRGQNVTFRCDPISEHNRLYWYRQTLGQGPEFLTYFQNEAQLEKSRLLSDRFSAERPKGSFSTLEIQRTEQGDSAMYLCASSLDLGGTVYEQYFGPGTRLTVT.

V gene TRBV4-2 combines with J gene TRBJ2-2, with 11 bases lining up with TRBD1. The length of the CDR3 is 21 residues. Germline loops: CDR1 LGHNA, CDR2 YNFKEQ. The V and J ends lost 4 bases and 0 bases, in that order; junction bases with no gene match: 16. The CDR3 region is CASSRTTPGQGGTSNTGELFF. DNA of the CDR3: TGTGCCAGCAGCCGCACAACCCCGGGACAGGGGGGGACCTCGAACACCGGGGAGCTGTTTTTT.

The chain joins TRBV18 to TRBJ2-7; TRBD1 matches 10 bases. The CDR3 is 15 residues long. V shed 5 bases and J 7 bases; nucleotides not matched to a gene: 11. Germline V gives CDR1 KGHSH, CDR2 LQKENI. The CDR3 region is CASSYSGTGVYEQYF. DNA for the CDR3: TGTGCCAGCTCATACTCCGGGACAGGGGTCTATGAGCAGTACTTC.

This sequence joins TRBV3-1 (or the pseudogene TRBV3-2) and TRBJ2-6, with TRBD1 matching 10 bases. In germline, CDR1 is LGHDT, CDR2 YNNKEL (reference sequence). This CDR3 contains 18 residues. Unmatched junction bases numbered 7, after V lost 4 bases and J lost 1 base. This chain's CDR3 is CASSRTGGRGSGANVLTF. Here the CDR3 DNA reads TGTGCCAGCAGCCGGACAGGGGGTAGGGGTTCTGGGGCCAACGTCCTGACTTTC.

This clone was detected only a few times. The CDR3 DNA sequence: TGCGCCAGCAGCTTGGCCTTCGGGGGAGCCGGGGAGCTGTTTTTT. Translation: CASSLAFGGAGELFF. J is TRBJ2-2 and V is TRBV5-1; TRBD2 is a possible D gene (6 bases). Germline values: CDR1 SGHRS, CDR2 YFSETQ. The CDR3 contains 15 residues. Trimming pared 0 bases from V and 6 bases from J, leaving 12 bases between.

The chain recombines TRBV5-1 with TRBJ2-5; 10 positions match TRBD2. The germline CDR1 and CDR2 sequences are SGHRS and YFSETQ. This CDR3 has 18 amino acids. The ends lost 0 bases at V and 0 bases at J; junction bases unmatched: 8. The CDR3 region is CASSLGGLAVAYQETQYF. As DNA, the CDR3 is TGCGCCAGCAGCTTGGGAGGACTAGCGGTGGCCTACCAAGAGACCCAGTACTTC.

The chain links TRBV5-4 to TRBJ2-2; 8 bases agree with TRBD1. The V and J ends lost 1 base and 4 bases, in that order; junction bases with no gene match: 6. Germline CDR1 reads SGHNT; CDR2 reads YYREEE (reference sequence). This CDR3 is built from 16 residues. The CDR3 DNA reads TGTGCCAGCAGCTTGTTCAGGGGGCAGATCACCGGGGAGCTGTTTTTT. Its protein product is CASSLFRGQITGELFF.

The chain recombines TRBV3-1 (or the pseudogene TRBV3-2) with TRBJ2-1; 13 bases are a match to TRBD2. V lost 1 base, J lost 15 bases, and 9 bases stayed unmatched. The CDR3 loop spans 15 amino acids. Germline values: CDR1 LGHDT, CDR2 YNNKEL (reference sequence). The CDR3 is CASSQVRTSGSSLFF. The CDR3 DNA is TGTGCCAGCAGCCAAGTGAGGACTAGCGGGAGTTCGCTGTTCTTC.

The CDR3 region is CAISGDYLGGYTF. The CDR3 DNA reads TGTGCCATCAGTGGGGACTACTTGGGAGGCTACACCTTC. The chain uses TRBV10-3 and TRBJ1-2, with D perhaps matching TRBD1 (5 bases). The germline V gene encodes CDR1 ENHRY and CDR2 SYGVKD. The CDR3 runs to 13 residues. Trimming shortened V by 4 bases and J by 8 bases, and 14 bases separated the two germline ends.

By share, this clone counts as medium-sized. The chain has TRBV7-4 and TRBJ1-1; 7 bases line up with TRBD1. Germline V lookup: CDR1 SGHVT, CDR2 SQSDAQ. This CDR3 region has 15 residues. V trimming: 3 bases; J trimming: 2 bases; junction bases outside the gene matches: 6. The CDR3 is CASSFRGQTNTEAFF. CDR3 nucleotides: TGTGCCAGCAGCTTTAGGGGACAGACAAACACTGAAGCTTTCTTT.

The gene calls are TRBV12-3 or TRBV12-4 and TRBJ2-2; D is undetermined. The CDR3 length is 13 residues. V lost 3 bases, J lost 6 bases, and 8 bases lay in between. The CDR3 nucleotides are TGTGCCAGCAGTTTTCTTGCCTCCGGGGAGCTGTTTTTT. This gives the protein CASSFLASGELFF.

This chain uses TRBV10-3 with TRBJ1-4; tentatively, D is TRBD1 (5 bases). The ends were cut back, 5 bases at V and 8 bases at J, with 15 bases in the middle. Germline-derived CDR1 and CDR2 are ENHRY and SYGVKD. This CDR3 has 14 amino acids. CDR3 sequence reads: CAISSDSGVEKLFF. The CDR3 DNA follows: TGTGCCATCAGTTCCGACAGCGGAGTCGAAAAACTGTTTTTT.

J is TRBJ2-1 and V is TRBV29-1; D is unresolved. Germline V gene data show CDR1 as SQVTM and CDR2 as ANQGSEA. The V end lost 3 bases, the J end lost 5 bases, and 17 bases lay between the germline ends. The CDR3 spans 15 residues. The CDR3 bases are TGCAGCGTTGAGGCCACACCAACTGTAGACAATGAGCAGTTCTTC. Protein product: CSVEATPTVDNEQFF.

The rearrangement joins TRBV6-5 to TRBJ2-3; 7 positions match TRBD1. Trimming at V came to 7 bases and at J to 3 bases, leaving 10 bases not matched to a gene. Germline values: CDR1 MNHEY, CDR2 SVGAGI. The length of the CDR3 is 15 residues. The CDR3 spells CASTLRQGRTDTQYF. The CDR3, as DNA: TGTGCCAGCACCCTTCGACAGGGTCGAACAGATACGCAGTATTTT.

The chain carries TRBV2 and TRBJ2-1; 9 positions agree with TRBD2. J gave up 0 bases and V 6 bases, and 18 bases lay outside the gene matches. This CDR3 contains 20 residues. Per the germline V gene, CDR1 is SNHLY and CDR2 is FYNNEI. The CDR3 loop reads CASRTPRGSGGQSSYNEQFF. For the CDR3, the DNA is TGTGCCAGCAGGACGCCCCGAGGTAGCGGGGGCCAAAGCTCCTACAATGAGCAGTTCTTC.